This is a list of T cell receptor beta chains from one sample in a study of blood T cell repertoires in COVID-19. TCRdb keeps only in-frame clones here, not all; method: immunoSEQ multiplex PCR. The table includes approximately 500,000 clones, about 89% detected once. Material for sequencing was peripheral blood. The source is a woman between 45 and 65 years old with COVID-19, enrolled during active disease. The CDR3 runs from the conserved cysteine through the conserved F or W. Each record gives: D gene, V gene, clone size, CDR3 length, J gene, CDR3 DNA, CDR3 protein. A D gene is named only where the DNA matches it firmly. Size values are once, few and many counts, or a class for expanded clones, and some rows have none.

TRBD2	TRBV28	.	13	TRBJ2-1	TGTGCCAGCCGCGGGGGGGCCCTGAGTGAGCAGTTCTTC	CASRGGALSEQFF
.	TRBV19	.	14	TRBJ1-2	TGTGCCAGTAGTTCTCCTGGGCGGGGGTATGGCTACACCTTC	CASSSPGRGYGYTF
TRBD1	TRBV7-9	.	13	TRBJ1-1	TGTGCCAGCAGCTTAGCGCCCGACAGGGGAGCTTTCTTT	CASSLAPDRGAFF
.	TRBV7-9	.	13	TRBJ1-1	TGTGCCAGCAGCCGTCAGGTGAACACTGAAGCTTTCTTT	CASSRQVNTEAFF
TRBD1	TRBV29-1	.	12	TRBJ1-1	TGCAGCGTTCCCCCAGGGGGCACTGAAGCTTTCTTT	CSVPPGGTEAFF
TRBD1	TRBV5-1	.	17	TRBJ1-5	TGCGCCAGCAGCCCGAGTCCCGGGACAGGAGGCAATCAGCCCCAGCATTTT	CASSPSPGTGGNQPQHF
.	TRBV7-8	once	14	TRBJ2-7	TGTGCCAGCAGCTTGGGCCGTAGCTCCTACGAGCAGTACTTC	CASSLGRSSYEQYF
.	TRBV12-3/TRBV12-4	.	12	TRBJ2-7	TGTGCCAGCAGTTCCCCGGTCGGCGAGCAGTACTTC	CASSSPVGEQYF
TRBD1	TRBV27	.	16	TRBJ1-2	TGTGCCAGCAGCCCCGGGACAGGGGGGTATGGCTATGGCTACACCTTC	CASSPGTGGYGYGYTF
.	TRBV14	.	13	TRBJ1-5	TGTGCCAGCAGCCAGGGGGCGGGTCAGCCCCAGCATTTT	CASSQGAGQPQHF
.	TRBV27	.	15	TRBJ2-3	TGTGCCAGCAGTTTGTCGGAGATGGTCGCAGATACGCAGTATTTT	CASSLSEMVADTQYF
TRBD1	TRBV11-2	.	16	TRBJ2-1	TGTGCCAGCAGCTCCCCCGGGACAGGGGCAATACATGAGCAGTTCTTC	CASSSPGTGAIHEQFF
TRBD1	TRBV6-4	.	16	TRBJ2-2	TGTGCCAGCAGTGAAGAGGCCCAGGGGGCCACCGGGGAGCTGTTTTTT	CASSEEAQGATGELFF
.	TRBV27	.	13	TRBJ2-6	TGTGCCAGCAGTATAGTGGGGGCCAACGTCCTGACTTTC	CASSIVGANVLTF
.	TRBV2	.	11	TRBJ2-5	TGTGCCAGCAGTGAACTTGAGACCCAGTACTTC	CASSELETQYF
TRBD2	TRBV6-1	few	15	TRBJ2-7	TGTGCCAGCAGTGAAGCGGTTTTGGCGGGGGACGAGCAGTACTTC	CASSEAVLAGDEQYF
.	TRBV7-3	.	13	TRBJ2-7	TGTGCCAGCAGCTTAACTGAAGGCGGAGGGCAGTACTTC	CASSLTEGGGQYF
.	TRBV29-1	.	11	TRBJ2-2	TGCAGCGCCATAAGGGGCGGGGAGCTGTTTTTT	CSAIRGGELFF
TRBD1	TRBV29-1	.	12	TRBJ1-2	TGCAGCGTCCTACAGGGGGACTATGGCTACACCTTC	CSVLQGDYGYTF
.	TRBV25-1	.	13	TRBJ1-1	TGTGCCAGCAGTGAAGGGAGTCTTACTGAAGCTTTCTTT	CASSEGSLTEAFF
.	TRBV29-1	.	14	TRBJ2-1	TGCAGCGTTGAGGGACAAATTCGGACCAATGAGCAGTTCTTC	CSVEGQIRTNEQFF
TRBD1	TRBV11-2	.	15	TRBJ2-2	TGTGCCAGCAGCAGGACAGGGGGCGGTGCCGGGGAGCTGTTTTTT	CASSRTGGGAGELFF
TRBD2	TRBV29-1	.	17	TRBJ2-5	TGCAGCGTTGAAGGTATAGCGGGGGGCCAGGGTCTCGAGACCCAGTACTTC	CSVEGIAGGQGLETQYF
.	TRBV6-6	.	12	TRBJ1-2	TGTGCCAGCAGTTGGGAGAGGTTCGGCTACACCTTC	CASSWERFGYTF
TRBD1	TRBV2	.	17	TRBJ1-5	TGTGCCAGCAGTGCTTCGGTACGACAGGGGGCAGGGCAGCCCCAGCATTTT	CASSASVRQGAGQPQHF
.	TRBV5-5	.	15	TRBJ1-4	TGTGCCAGCAGCTTGAATACGGCCCCAGGTGAAAAACTGTTTTTT	CASSLNTAPGEKLFF
TRBD2	TRBV19	.	16	TRBJ2-3	TGTGCCAGTAGGAGGAGTAGCGGGGGGGCGACAGATACGCAGTATTTT	CASRRSSGGATDTQYF
.	TRBV27	.	14	TRBJ1-2	TGTGCCAGCAGTTTGAGCGCGGTGGGCTATGGCTACACCTTC	CASSLSAVGYGYTF
.	TRBV27	.	15	TRBJ2-7	TGTGCCAGCAGTTTGACTTGGGGGACTTCCTACGAGCAGTACTTC	CASSLTWGTSYEQYF
.	TRBV4-1	.	14	TRBJ1-2	TGCGCCAGCAGCCAAGAAGGAGGGACGGATGGCTACACCTTC	CASSQEGGTDGYTF
.	TRBV18	once	13	TRBJ1-1	TGTGCCAGCTCACCGAACAGGGACCAGCCTCCCTCATTT	CASSPNRDQPPSF